This T cell receptor beta chain was identified in a study of blood T cell repertoires in COVID-19. Background on the study: Samples of COVID-19 (acute and convalescent) were obtained from the United States, Italy and Spain.

Germline V gene data show CDR1 as WNHNN and CDR2 as SYGVQD (reference sequence). The trim removed 5 bases at V and 6 bases at J, leaving 9 bases unmatched. The CDR3 loop spans 15 amino acids. Profiling relied on immunoSEQ multiplex PCR, and the TCRdb table lists in-frame clones only, not all of them. The sample consists of about 200,000 clones, more than 75% of them appearing once. The sequence derives from a man between 60 and 75 years old with acute or convalescent COVID-19. Material: peripheral blood. The genes are TRBV10-1 and TRBJ2-1, with 8 bases lining up with TRBD2. The CDR3 sequence is CASSPSGGSPNEQFF. The CDR3 DNA is TGCGCCAGCAGTCCTTCGGGGGGGTCCCCCAATGAGCAGTTCTTC.